This TCR beta chain was profiled in a study of blood T cell repertoires in COVID-19 (dated by TCRdb to the early 2020s). For the study in its entirety: The collaborator samples originated in the United States, Italy and Spain and spanned the acute and convalescent phases of COVID-19. The repertoires were released in a freely available public database intended as a resource for research on the immune response to SARS-CoV-2. Where available, HLA class I and class II types were taken from metadata supplied by the sample provider and were not determined by assay-based typing. Deeply sampled blood TCRbeta repertoires from subjects exposed to, actively infected with, or recovered from COVID-19 were included in the dataset. Nearly every sample came with metadata listing a de-identified subject ID, COVID-19 status, age in years and sex. The prospective study material was composed of cDNA or gDNA derived from T cells, B-cell-depleted T cells, or PBMCs. The samples were drawn from two sources: the first 160 participants of the ongoing ImmuneRACE study, and 1,254 subjects contributed by 6 global collaborators.

TCRbeta CDR3 regions were amplified from genomic DNA by means of the immunoSEQ Assay, a bias-controlled multiplex PCR. The authors processed their data as follows. Within the assay, amplification of reference gene primers was used to estimate how many nucleated cells each sample contained. To quantify the absolute abundance of each unique TCRbeta CDR3 rearrangement, sequence reads were collapsed and filtered. For each sample, productive Simpson clonality was calculated as the square root of Simpson's diversity index over productive rearrangements. TCRdb carries this immuneACCESS record with in-frame sequences only. Its versions omit some clonotypes, under half of them owing to an unresolved V gene in the studies checked, with the rest unexplained. V, J and clone size reflect that table, while D and trimming were determined from the DNA. The sample contains some 160,000 clones, approximately 83% of them found a single time. The ten largest account for about 2% of the sample.

To note about this clone: What this receptor recognizes is not known. Per-base quality was not reported, and no clone a single base away is much larger than it.

What the study reported, not specific to this receptor: The amount of clinical and demographic metadata varied by source and participant and was provided uncurated.

Each collaborating institution followed its own protocols to collect whole blood in K2EDTA tubes. For TCRbeta analysis, collaborator samples were shipped as frozen whole blood, as isolated PBMCs, or as DNA extracted from either sample type. Sequencing used peripheral blood. The TCR was taken from a woman older than 75 with acute or convalescent COVID-19.

At the DNA level, the sequence is TGTGCCAGCGCAAGGACAGTCTCTGGAAACACCATATATTTT. Translated, this gives CASARTVSGNTIYF. This chain joins TRBV27 to TRBJ1-3; the best D guess is TRBD1, with 6 bases matching. Cut back by 8 bases and 0 bases, the V and J ends lie 11 bases apart. The CDR3 goes from the cysteine to the phenylalanine over 14 residues. Of all the DNA, just the CDR3 is kept, 42 bases in frame from base 1. CDR1 is given as MNHEY and CDR2 as SMNVEV, both from the germline V gene (reference sequence).